A selection of T cell receptor beta chains follows, all from one sample in a study of cytomegalovirus exposure and HLA in healthy donors. The protocol was immunoSEQ multiplex PCR, while the TCRdb copy is restricted to in-frame clones and leaves out a portion. Of around 200,000 clones listed, over 80% are singletons. What was sequenced was PBMCs. These receptors all come from a woman aged 45 to 65 in good health and CMV-seropositive. CDR3s include the opening cysteine and the closing phenylalanine or tryptophan. A D gene is named only where the DNA matches it firmly. Size values are once, few and many counts, or a class for expanded clones, and some rows have none.

>NA|TRBD2|TRBJ2-5|TRBV18
TGTGCCAGCTCACCAAGTCTAGCGGGGGGTTTTGAGACCCAGTACTTC
CASSPSLAGGFETQYF
>NA|TRBD1|TRBJ1-6|TRBV4-3
TGCGCCAGCAGCCCCGGGACAGAAGGTTCACCCCTCCACTTT
CASSPGTEGSPLHF
>few|NA|TRBJ2-7|TRBV2
TGTGCCAGCAGAGAGACTATTAACTCCTACGAGCAGTACTTC
CASRETINSYEQYF
>once|NA|TRBJ1-5|TRBV6-1
TGTGCCAGCAGTGAAACACGGGACTATATTTTGCCCCAGCATTTT
CASSETRDYILPQHF
>NA|NA|TRBJ1-1|TRBV5-8
TGTGCCAGCAGCACCGGAAGTAGGGGCCGGGACACTGAAGCTTTCTTT
CASSTGSRGRDTEAFF
>few|NA|TRBJ1-4|TRBV6-6
TGTGCCAGCAGTTTGCAGGGTATACCTAATGAAAAACTGTTTTTT
CASSLQGIPNEKLFF
>NA|TRBD1|TRBJ2-5|TRBV5-1
TGCGCCAGCAGCCAGAACTTGATTTCAGGGGGCAAGGAGACCCGGTACTTC
CASSQNLISGGKETRYF
>NA|NA|TRBJ2-7|TRBV6-1
TGTGCCAGCAGTGAAGTCCAGGGCCTATCCTACGAGCAGTACTTC
CASSEVQGLSYEQYF
>NA|NA|TRBJ2-3|TRBV6-4
TGTGCCAGCAGTGAGGGGGGGCCGGAAGATACGCAGTATTTT
CASSEGGPEDTQYF
>NA|TRBD1|TRBJ1-4|TRBV2
TGTGCCAGCAGTGAGGGACAGAACAATGAAAAACTGTTTTTT
CASSEGQNNEKLFF
>NA|TRBD1|TRBJ1-1|TRBV2
TGTGCCAGCACCAGACAGGGGGAATACACTGAAGCTTTCTTT
CASTRQGEYTEAFF
>NA|TRBD1|TRBJ1-2|TRBV6-5
TGTGCCAGCAGTCGGGACAGGGTCATGCATGGCTACACCTTC
CASSRDRVMHGYTF
>NA|NA|TRBJ1-4|TRBV2
TGTGCCAGCAGTGAATTGGTAGATGAAAAACTGTTTTTT
CASSELVDEKLFF
>NA|TRBD1|TRBJ1-1|TRBV6-5
TGTGCCAGCAGACGGACAGGGGCTGAAGCTTTCTTT
CASRRTGAEAFF
>NA|TRBD2|TRBJ2-4|TRBV2
TGTGCCAGCAGAACGGACTGGCGGGGGATGCTAGCCAAAAACATTCAGTACTTC
CASRTDWRGMLAKNIQYF
>once|TRBD1|TRBJ2-1|TRBV5-8
TGTGCCAGCAGCTTTAGGGGGCCTCCTAACAATGAGCAGTTCTTC
CASSFRGPPNNEQFF
>NA|TRBD2|TRBJ2-5|TRBV10-1
TGCGCCATCGGGACTAGCGGGGTTGGAGAGACCCAGTACTTC
CAIGTSGVGETQYF
>once|TRBD1|TRBJ2-7|TRBV6-5
TGTGCCAGCAGTCAGACAGGGTTTAACGAGCAGTACTTC
CASSQTGFNEQYF
>NA|NA|TRBJ2-1|TRBV7-2
TGTGCCAGCAGCTCTCCCCCGGGGTCGAGCTCCTACAATGAGCAGTTCTTC
CASSSPPGSSSYNEQFF